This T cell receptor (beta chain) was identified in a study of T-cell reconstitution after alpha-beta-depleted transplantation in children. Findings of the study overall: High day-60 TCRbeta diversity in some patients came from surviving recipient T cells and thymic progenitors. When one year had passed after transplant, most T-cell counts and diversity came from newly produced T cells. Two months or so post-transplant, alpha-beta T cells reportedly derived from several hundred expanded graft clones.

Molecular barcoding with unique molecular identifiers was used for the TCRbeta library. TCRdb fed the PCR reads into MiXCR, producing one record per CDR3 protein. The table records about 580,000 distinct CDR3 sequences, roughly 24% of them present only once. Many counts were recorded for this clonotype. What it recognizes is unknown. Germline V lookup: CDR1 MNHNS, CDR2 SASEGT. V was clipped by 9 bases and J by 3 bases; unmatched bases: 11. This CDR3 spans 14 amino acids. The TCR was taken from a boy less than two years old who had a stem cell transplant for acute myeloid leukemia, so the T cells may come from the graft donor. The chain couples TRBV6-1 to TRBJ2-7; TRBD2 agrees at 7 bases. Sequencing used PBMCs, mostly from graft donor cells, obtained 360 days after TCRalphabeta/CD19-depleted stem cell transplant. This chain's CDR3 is CASGPAGTYYEQYV. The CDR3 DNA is TGTGCCAGTGGACCAGCGGGAACTTACTACGAGCAGTACGTC.